This TCR beta chain was identified in a study of blood T cell repertoires in COVID-19. The overall study: The origin of the acute and convalescent COVID-19 samples was the United States, Italy and Spain. T cells, B-cell-depleted T cells, or PBMCs provided the cDNA or gDNA that served as material.

In the original analysis: Nucleated cell counts were estimated from reference gene primer amplification. TCRdb's copy holds only in-frame clones and misses some; the assay was immunoSEQ multiplex PCR. The V and J calls and clone size come from that table; D and trimming were worked out from the DNA. The profile shows more than 200,000 clones, roughly 87% of them singletons. The germline V and J ends were trimmed by 0 bases and 4 bases, with 12 bases remaining between them. The CDR3 runs to 15 residues. Germline lookup yields CDR1 SGHTA and CDR2 FQGNSA. The chain couples TRBV7-2 to TRBJ2-5; D not certain. Sequencing input: peripheral blood. The TCR comes from a man in his late teens or twenties with active or convalescent COVID-19. CDR3 DNA sequence: TGTGCCAGCAGCTTAGCTGTGAGCCTCCCAGAGACCCAGTACTTC. This translates into CASSLAVSLPETQYF.